The 21 T cell receptor beta chains presented below share a single source sample, sequenced in a study of T-cell reconstitution after alpha-beta-depleted transplantation in children. Library preparation (for TCRbeta) was performed with unique molecular identifiers. TCRdb passed the PCR reads through MiXCR, listing each CDR3 protein once. The sample has 120,000 to 150,000 distinct CDR3 sequences, 8% to 10% seen once; the top ten hold approximately 18%. The sample here was PBMCs, mostly from graft donor cells, taken 180 days after TCRalphabeta/CD19-depleted stem cell transplant. These receptors came from a female patient younger than 10 who had a stem cell transplant for congenital amegakaryocytic thrombocytopenia, so the T cells may come from the graft donor.

The V call is TRBV18, the J call TRBJ1-3; 7 positions agree with TRBD1. V lost 4 bases and J lost 4; bases outside the gene matches: 4. Per germline, CDR1 KGHSH and CDR2 LQKENI. This CDR3 has 14 amino acids. The CDR3: CASSRTGVGNTIYF. CDR3 DNA sequence: TGTGCCAGCTCACGAACAGGGGTCGGAAACACCATATATTTT.

This clonotype was counted many times. The chain uses TRBV4-1 and TRBJ2-2, with D unresolved. Between the trimmed V and J ends, which lost 0 bases and 6 bases, there was a span of 5 bases. CDR1 is MGHRA, CDR2 YSYEKL, per germline. The CDR3 is made up of 13 amino acids. Here the CDR3 DNA reads TGCGCCAGCAGCCAAGAGGCCGCCGGGGAGCTGTTTTTT. The encoded protein is CASSQEAAGELFF.

The chain combines TRBV11-2 with TRBJ2-7; no reliable D call. Trimming took off 3 bases at V and 1 base at J, with 10 bases between the two ends. CDR1 is SGHAT and CDR2 is FQNNGV in the germline V gene. This CDR3 is built from 14 residues. Written as DNA, the CDR3 is TGTGCCAGCAGCTTTGAAGGAGCATCCTACGAGCAGTACTTC. Translating gives CASSFEGASYEQYF.

The gene calls are TRBV7-8 and TRBJ2-1, with 8 positions matching TRBD2. CDR1 is SGHVS and CDR2 is FQNEAQ in the germline V gene. V trimming: 1 base; J trimming: 8 bases; junction bases outside the gene matches: 7. CDR3 size: 15 residues. CDR3 nucleotide sequence: TGTGCCAGCAGCTTAGGAGCGGGAGAAGGCTATGAGCAGTTCTTC. It is translated as CASSLGAGEGYEQFF.

The chain couples TRBV7-9 to TRBJ2-1; no definite D call. Germline V gene lookup returns CDR1 SEHNR and CDR2 FQNEAQ (reference sequence). Trimming stripped 1 base from V and 10 bases from J, with 11 bases between. This CDR3 has 13 residues. The CDR3 nucleotides read TGTGCCAGCAGCTTAGAATGGTCAAACGAGCAGTTCTTC. This codes for CASSLEWSNEQFF. The full variable domain, with the rest looked up from reference TRBV7-9 and TRBJ2-1, is DTGVSQNPRHKITKRGQNVTFRCDPISEHNRLYWYRQTLGQGPEFLTYFQNEAQLEKSRLLSDRFSAERPKGSFSTLEIQRTEQGDSAMYLCASSLEWSNEQFFGPGTRLTVL.

This clonotype was detected many times. J is TRBJ2-3 and V is TRBV12-3 or TRBV12-4, with D hard to call. The length of the CDR3 is 11 residues. Trimming removed 3 bases from V and 5 bases from J, with 3 bases in between. CDR3 DNA sequence: TGTGCCAGCAGTTTCGTAGATACGCAGTATTTT. Translation: CASSFVDTQYF.

This clonotype has at least ten counts. This chain uses TRBV7-2 with TRBJ2-3, with D unclear. Trimming cost V 3 bases and J 3 bases, with 10 bases left between them. Germline CDR1 reads SGHTA; CDR2 reads FQGNSA. The CDR3 extends over 14 amino acids. The CDR3 DNA follows: TGTGCCAGCAGCTTCGTCTCAGGTACAGATACGCAGTATTTT. Translated, it gives CASSFVSGTDTQYF.

Many counts were recorded for this clonotype. V is TRBV25-1 and J is TRBJ1-5; D ambiguous. The CDR3 loop spans 14 amino acids. V dropped 5 bases and J dropped 1 base, with 9 bases sitting between them. Germline assignment: CDR1 MGHDK and CDR2 SYGVNS. The CDR3: CASSSFGSNQPQHF. CDR3 nucleotides: TGTGCCAGCAGTAGCTTCGGGAGCAATCAGCCCCAGCATTTT.

In its sample, this clonotype was seen a few times. The chain links TRBV7-3 to TRBJ2-1; 9 nucleotides align to TRBD2. CDR3 length: 16 amino acids. Per germline, CDR1 SGHTA and CDR2 FQGTGA. The ends lost 5 bases at V and 4 bases at J; junction bases unmatched: 9. The CDR3 sequence is CASSPSGGRVYNEQFF. The CDR3 DNA follows: TGTGCCAGCAGCCCCAGTGGCGGGAGGGTTTACAATGAGCAGTTCTTC.

There are many counts of this clonotype. The chain combines TRBV4-3 with TRBJ2-3; TRBD1 matches at 7 bases. The CDR3 covers 15 residues. The junction had 8 bases not matched to a gene; V was cut back by 2 bases and J by 6 bases. CDR1 and CDR2 from the germline V gene are LGHNA and YSLEER. CDR3 sequence reads: CASSQLGQAPDTQYF. The CDR3 bases are TGCGCCAGCAGCCAATTAGGACAGGCCCCTGATACGCAGTATTTT.

This clonotype was picked up many times. This rearrangement joins TRBV6-5 to TRBJ1-1; a weak D match, TRBD1 (5 bases). V dropped 2 bases and J dropped 4 bases, with 14 bases sitting between them. CDR3 length: 15 residues. Germline CDR1 reads MNHEY; CDR2 reads SVGAGI. The CDR3 spells CASSYRRGAGTEAFF. The CDR3, as DNA: TGTGCCAGCAGTTACCGCCGTGGGGCTGGCACTGAAGCTTTCTTT.

The chain joins TRBV4-2 to TRBJ2-1, with D perhaps matching TRBD2 (5 bases). Germline-derived CDR1 and CDR2 are LGHNA and YNFKEQ. Between the trimmed V and J ends, which lost 4 bases and 6 bases, there was a span of 13 bases. This CDR3 comprises 14 residues. The CDR3 coding sequence is TGTGCCAGCAGCCCCGGGATCCTCCGCAATGAGCAGTTCTTC. This codes for CASSPGILRNEQFF.

The chain joins TRBV24-1 to TRBJ2-1; D is perhaps TRBD1 (5 bases). Germline V gene sequence: CDR1 KGHDR, CDR2 SFDVKD. Trimming took 3 bases from V and 2 from J, leaving 13 bases between them. The CDR3 runs to 16 residues. The CDR3 DNA follows: TGTGCCACCAGTGATCCCCGGACATCAGCCTACAATGAGCAGTTCTTC. This encodes CATSDPRTSAYNEQFF.

This clonotype was counted many times. The chain has TRBV29-1 and TRBJ2-1, with D possibly matching TRBD1 (5 bases). V was trimmed by 4 bases and J by 3 bases, leaving 7 bases between them. Germline CDR1 and CDR2: SQVTM and ANQGSEA. This CDR3 region has 12 residues. CDR3: CSVGGGYNEQFF. The CDR3 nucleotides read TGCAGCGTTGGGGGCGGCTACAATGAGCAGTTCTTC.

This clonotype was observed at least ten times. This sequence joins TRBV7-7 and TRBJ2-1, with D possibly matching TRBD2 (5 bases). Trimming stripped 6 bases from V and 7 bases from J, with 22 bases between. Germline V gives CDR1 SSHAT, CDR2 FNYEAQ (reference sequence). The CDR3 consists of 16 residues. The CDR3 region has the DNA TGTGCCAGCAGTCCTAACCCTGCGGTAGCGATGAATGAGCAGTTCTTC. It yields the protein CASSPNPAVAMNEQFF.

The rearrangement joins TRBV7-9 to TRBJ2-2, with D possibly TRBD2 on 6 matching bases. The V gene lost 2 bases and the J gene lost 5 bases, with 12 bases spanning the gap. Germline V CDR1 and CDR2: SEHNR, FQNEAQ (reference sequence). The CDR3 loop spans 15 amino acids. The CDR3 DNA reads TGTGCCAGCAGCTTAAACCGCGGGGATACCGGGGAGCTGTTTTTT. Its protein is CASSLNRGDTGELFF.

This clonotype was detected many times. This chain uses TRBV3-1 with TRBJ2-2; a possible D gene is TRBD2 (5 bases). The CDR3 sequence is 18 residues long. The germline V and J ends were trimmed by 1 base and 2 bases, with 17 bases remaining between them. Germline lookup yields CDR1 LGHDT and CDR2 YNNKEL (reference sequence). The CDR3 DNA is TGTGCCAGCAGCCAAGCCTGGGCCTGGGAGCTCAACACCGGGGAGCTGTTTTTT. This encodes CASSQAWAWELNTGELFF.

This chain links TRBV3-1 with TRBJ2-1, with a tentative D call TRBD1 (6 bases). V was cut by 2 bases and J by 2 bases, with 10 bases left in between. Germline lookup yields CDR1 LGHDT and CDR2 YNNKEL (reference sequence). The CDR3 is 15 residues long. CDR3 nucleotides: TGTGCCAGCAGCCAACTAAGGGGGACCTACAATGAGCAGTTCTTC. It translates to CASSQLRGTYNEQFF.

This clonotype was counted at least ten times. The V call is TRBV6-4, the J call TRBJ1-6, with D tentatively TRBD1 (6 bases). The CDR3 is 15 residues long. Trimming removed 4 bases from V and 7 bases from J, with 14 bases in between. The germline gives CDR1 MRHNA, CDR2 SNTAGT. CDR3 amino acids: CASSVQQGGNSPLHF. CDR3 nucleotides: TGTGCCAGCAGTGTACAACAGGGAGGCAATTCACCCCTCCACTTT.

Note on this clonotype: One junction end disagrees with the germline gene, perhaps due to a read error. This sequence joins TRBV7-9 and TRBJ2-2, with D unresolved. Germline values: CDR1 SEHNR, CDR2 FQNEAQ (reference sequence). This CDR3 contains 15 residues. CDR3 protein: CTSSPKTKNTGELFF. CDR3 nucleotide sequence: TGTACCAGCAGCCCAAAGACAAAGAACACCGGGGAGCTGTTTTTT.

This clonotype was found many times. The genes are TRBV20-1 and TRBJ1-5, with no clear D. The germline V gene has CDR1 DFQATT and CDR2 SNEGSKA (reference sequence). The CDR3 is 15 amino acids. Trimming cost V 2 bases and J 0 bases, with 11 bases left between them. CDR3 sequence reads: CSARRQPYSNQPQHF. The CDR3 region has the DNA TGCAGTGCTAGACGGCAGCCCTATAGCAATCAGCCCCAGCATTTT.